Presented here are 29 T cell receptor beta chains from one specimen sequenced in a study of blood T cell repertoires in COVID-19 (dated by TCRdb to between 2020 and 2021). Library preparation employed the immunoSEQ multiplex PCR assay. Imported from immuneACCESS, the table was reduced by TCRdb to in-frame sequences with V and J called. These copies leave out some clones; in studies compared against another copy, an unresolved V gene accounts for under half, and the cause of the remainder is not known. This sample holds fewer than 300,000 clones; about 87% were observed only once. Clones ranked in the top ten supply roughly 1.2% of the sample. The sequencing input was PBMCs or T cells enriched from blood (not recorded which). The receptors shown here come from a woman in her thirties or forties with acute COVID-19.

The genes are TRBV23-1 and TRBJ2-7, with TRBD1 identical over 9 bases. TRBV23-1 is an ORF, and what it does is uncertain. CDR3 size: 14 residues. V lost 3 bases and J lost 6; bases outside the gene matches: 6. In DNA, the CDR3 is TGCGCCAGCAGTCACCGCGGGACAGGGCCCGAGCAGTACGTC. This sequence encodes CASSHRGTGPEQYV.

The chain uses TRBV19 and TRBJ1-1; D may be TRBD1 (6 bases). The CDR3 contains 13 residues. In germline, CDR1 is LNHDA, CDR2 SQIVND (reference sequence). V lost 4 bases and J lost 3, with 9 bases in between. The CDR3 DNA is TGTGCCAGTAGTAAGACAGGTTACACTGAAGCTTTCTTT. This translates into CASSKTGYTEAFF.

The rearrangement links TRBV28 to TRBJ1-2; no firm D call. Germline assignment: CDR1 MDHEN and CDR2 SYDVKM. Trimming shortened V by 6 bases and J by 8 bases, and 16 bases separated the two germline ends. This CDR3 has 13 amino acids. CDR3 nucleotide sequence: TGTGCCAGCAGCACCGGAACAGCGGACGGCTACACCTTC. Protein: CASSTGTADGYTF.

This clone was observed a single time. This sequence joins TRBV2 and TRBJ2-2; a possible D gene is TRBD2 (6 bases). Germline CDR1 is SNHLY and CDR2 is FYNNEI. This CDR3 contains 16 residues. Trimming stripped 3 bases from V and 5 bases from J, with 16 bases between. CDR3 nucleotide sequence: TGTGCCAGCAGTGATGTCGGGCTAGCGTCGACCGGGGAGCTGTTTTTT. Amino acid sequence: CASSDVGLASTGELFF.

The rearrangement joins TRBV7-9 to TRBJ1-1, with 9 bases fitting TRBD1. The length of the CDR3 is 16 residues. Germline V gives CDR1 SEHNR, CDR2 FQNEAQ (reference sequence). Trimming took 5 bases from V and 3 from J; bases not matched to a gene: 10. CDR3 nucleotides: TGTGCCAGCAGCACGGACAGGGGCGGAGGGGACACTGAAGCTTTCTTT. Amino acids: CASSTDRGGGDTEAFF.

The CDR3, as DNA: TGCGCCAGCAGCCCACAGATAGGACAGGGGAGTTGGAACACTGAAGCTTTCTTT. Its protein product is CASSPQIGQGSWNTEAFF. This chain joins TRBV4-3 and TRBJ1-1, with 9 bases lining up with TRBD1. Per the germline V gene, CDR1 is LGHNA and CDR2 is YSLEER. The V and J ends lost 4 bases and 1 base, in that order; junction bases with no gene match: 13. This CDR3 region has 18 residues.

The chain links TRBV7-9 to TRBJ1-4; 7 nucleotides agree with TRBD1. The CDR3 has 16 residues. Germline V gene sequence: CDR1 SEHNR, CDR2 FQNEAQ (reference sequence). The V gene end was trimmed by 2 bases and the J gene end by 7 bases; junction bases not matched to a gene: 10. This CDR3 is CASSLILAGGSEKLFF. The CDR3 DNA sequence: TGTGCCAGCAGCTTAATTCTTGCAGGGGGGTCTGAAAAACTGTTTTTT.

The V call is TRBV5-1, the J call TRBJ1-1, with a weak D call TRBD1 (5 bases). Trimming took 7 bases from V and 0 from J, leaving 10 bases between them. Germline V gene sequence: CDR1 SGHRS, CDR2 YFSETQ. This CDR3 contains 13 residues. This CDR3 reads CASQTVMNTEAFF. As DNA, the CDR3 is TGCGCCAGCCAGACAGTCATGAACACTGAAGCTTTCTTT.

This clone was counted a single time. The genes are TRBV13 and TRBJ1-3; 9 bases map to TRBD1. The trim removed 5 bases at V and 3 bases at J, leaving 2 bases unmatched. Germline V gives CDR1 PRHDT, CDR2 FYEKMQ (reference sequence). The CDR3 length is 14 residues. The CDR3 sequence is CASSATGGGNTIYF. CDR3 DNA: TGTGCCAGCAGCGCGACAGGGGGTGGAAACACCATATATTTT.

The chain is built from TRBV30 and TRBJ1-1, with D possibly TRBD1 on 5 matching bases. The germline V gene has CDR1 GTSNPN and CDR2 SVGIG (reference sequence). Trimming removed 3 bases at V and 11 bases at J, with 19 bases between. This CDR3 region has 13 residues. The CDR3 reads CAWRSEGRTGAFF. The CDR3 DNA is TGTGCCTGGAGAAGTGAGGGGAGGACTGGCGCTTTCTTT.

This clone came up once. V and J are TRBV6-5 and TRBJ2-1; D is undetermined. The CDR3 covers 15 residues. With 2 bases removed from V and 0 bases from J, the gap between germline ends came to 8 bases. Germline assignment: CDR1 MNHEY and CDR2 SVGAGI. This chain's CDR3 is CASSYGPSSYNEQFF. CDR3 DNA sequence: TGTGCCAGCAGTTACGGGCCGAGCTCCTACAATGAGCAGTTCTTC.

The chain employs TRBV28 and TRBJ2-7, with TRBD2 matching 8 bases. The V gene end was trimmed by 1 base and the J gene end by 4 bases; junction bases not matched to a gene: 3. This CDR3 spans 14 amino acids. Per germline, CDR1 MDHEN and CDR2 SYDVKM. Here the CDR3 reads CASSLSGTSYEQYV. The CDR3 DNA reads TGTGCCAGCAGTTTATCCGGGACTAGTTACGAGCAGTACGTC.

CDR3 sequence: CASSGDGTEAFF. The CDR3 DNA sequence: TGTGCCTCCTCAGGGGATGGCACTGAAGCTTTCTTT. The chain recombines TRBV30 with TRBJ1-1, with TRBD1 as a possible D gene (6 bases). In germline, CDR1 is GTSNPN, CDR2 SVGIG (reference sequence). This CDR3 comprises 12 residues. V was clipped by 7 bases and J by 4 bases, with 13 bases between them.

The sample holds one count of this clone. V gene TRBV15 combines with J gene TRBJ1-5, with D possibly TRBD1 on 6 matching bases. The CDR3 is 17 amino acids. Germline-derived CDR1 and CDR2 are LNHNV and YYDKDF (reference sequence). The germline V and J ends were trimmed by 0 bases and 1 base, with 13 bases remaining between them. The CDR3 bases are TGTGCCACCAGCAGAGATCGGATTACAGGGAGCAATCAGCCCCAGCATTTT. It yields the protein CATSRDRITGSNQPQHF.

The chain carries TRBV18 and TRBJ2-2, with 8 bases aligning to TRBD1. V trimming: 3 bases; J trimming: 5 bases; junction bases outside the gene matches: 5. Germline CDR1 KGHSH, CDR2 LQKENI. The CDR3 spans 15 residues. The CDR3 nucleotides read TGTGCCAGCTCACCCCCAGGGGGCGAAACCGGGGAGCTGTTTTTT. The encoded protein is CASSPPGGETGELFF.

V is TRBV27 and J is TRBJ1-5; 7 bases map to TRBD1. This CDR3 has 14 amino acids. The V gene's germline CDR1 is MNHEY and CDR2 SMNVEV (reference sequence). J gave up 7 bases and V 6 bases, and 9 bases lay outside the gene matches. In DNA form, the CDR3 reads TGTGCCAGCAGCCAAAACAGGGGACGGCAGCCCCAGCATTTT. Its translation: CASSQNRGRQPQHF.

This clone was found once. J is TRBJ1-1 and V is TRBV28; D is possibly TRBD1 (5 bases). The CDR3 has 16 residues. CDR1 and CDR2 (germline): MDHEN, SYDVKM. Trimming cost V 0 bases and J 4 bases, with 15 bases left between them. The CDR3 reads CASSLWSGDSGTEAFF. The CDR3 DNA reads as TGTGCCAGCAGTTTATGGAGCGGGGACTCGGGCACTGAAGCTTTCTTT.

The CDR3 bases are TGTGCCAGCAGCCCTTGGGGCAACTATGGCTACACCTTC. As protein: CASSPWGNYGYTF. The V call is TRBV7-8, the J call TRBJ1-2; D may be TRBD1 (5 bases). Germline CDR1 reads SGHVS; CDR2 reads FQNEAQ. The CDR3 runs to 13 residues. V was trimmed by 5 bases and J by 2 bases, leaving 9 bases between them.

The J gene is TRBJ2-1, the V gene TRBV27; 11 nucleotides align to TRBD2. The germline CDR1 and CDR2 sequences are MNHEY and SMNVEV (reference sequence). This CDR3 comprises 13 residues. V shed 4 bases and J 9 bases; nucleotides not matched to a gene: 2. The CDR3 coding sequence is TGTGCCAGCAGTTCTACTAGCGGGAGTGAGCAGTTCTTC. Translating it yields CASSSTSGSEQFF.

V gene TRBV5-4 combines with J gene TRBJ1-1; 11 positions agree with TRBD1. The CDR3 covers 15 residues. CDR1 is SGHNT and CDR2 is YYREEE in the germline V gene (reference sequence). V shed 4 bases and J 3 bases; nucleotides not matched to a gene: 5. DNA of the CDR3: TGTGCCAGCAGCCCCACGGACAGGGGGCACACTGAAGCTTTCTTT. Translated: CASSPTDRGHTEAFF.

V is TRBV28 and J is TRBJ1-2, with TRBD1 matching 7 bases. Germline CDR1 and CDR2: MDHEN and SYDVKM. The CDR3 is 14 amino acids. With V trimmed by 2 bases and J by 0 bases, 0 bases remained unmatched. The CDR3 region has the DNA TGTGCCAGCAGTTTAGGGACAGCTAACTATGGCTACACCTTC. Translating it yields CASSLGTANYGYTF.

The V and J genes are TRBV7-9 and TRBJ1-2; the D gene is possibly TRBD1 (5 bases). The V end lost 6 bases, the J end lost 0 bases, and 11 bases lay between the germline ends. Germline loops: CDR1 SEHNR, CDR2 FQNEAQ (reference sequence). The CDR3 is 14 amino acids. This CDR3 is CASRPTVANYGYTF. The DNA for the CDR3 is TGTGCCAGCAGACCGACAGTAGCTAACTATGGCTACACCTTC.

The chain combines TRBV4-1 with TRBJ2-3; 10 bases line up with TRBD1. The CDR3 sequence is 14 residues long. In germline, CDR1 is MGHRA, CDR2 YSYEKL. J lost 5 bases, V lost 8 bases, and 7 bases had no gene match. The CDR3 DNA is TGCGCCAGCGGACGGACAGGGGGGGGAGATACGCAGTATTTT. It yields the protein CASGRTGGGDTQYF.

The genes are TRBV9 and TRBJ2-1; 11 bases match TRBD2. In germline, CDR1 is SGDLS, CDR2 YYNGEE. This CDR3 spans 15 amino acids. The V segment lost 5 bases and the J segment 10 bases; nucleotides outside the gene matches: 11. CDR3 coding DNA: TGTGCCAGCAGTGATACTAGCGGGAGTTGGGGAGAGCAGTTCTTC. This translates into CASSDTSGSWGEQFF.

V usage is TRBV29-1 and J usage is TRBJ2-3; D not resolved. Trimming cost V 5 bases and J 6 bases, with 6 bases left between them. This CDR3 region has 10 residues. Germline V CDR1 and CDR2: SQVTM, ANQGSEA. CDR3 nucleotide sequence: TGCAGCGTTCTCCAGGATACGCAGTATTTT. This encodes CSVLQDTQYF.

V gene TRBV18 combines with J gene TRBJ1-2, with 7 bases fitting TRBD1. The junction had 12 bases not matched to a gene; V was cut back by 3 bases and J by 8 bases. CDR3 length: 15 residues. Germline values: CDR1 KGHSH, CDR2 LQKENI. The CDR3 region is CASSPSDRPTSGYTF. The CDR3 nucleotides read TGTGCCAGCTCACCCTCGGACAGGCCGACGTCGGGCTACACCTTC.

The DNA of the CDR3 is TGCGCCAGCAGCTTGATCGGACTAGGGAATGAGCAGTTCTTC. It yields the protein CASSLIGLGNEQFF. The chain is built from TRBV5-1 and TRBJ2-1; 7 bases fit TRBD2. The CDR3 has 14 residues. Trimming at V came to 1 base and at J to 7 bases, leaving 5 bases not matched to a gene. The V gene's germline CDR1 is SGHRS and CDR2 YFSETQ.

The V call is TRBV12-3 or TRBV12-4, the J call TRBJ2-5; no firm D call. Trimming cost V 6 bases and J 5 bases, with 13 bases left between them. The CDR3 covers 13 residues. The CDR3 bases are TGTGCCAGCAGCTTGACTCCCGCTGAGACCCAGTACTTC. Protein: CASSLTPAETQYF.

CDR3 amino acids: CASRLTLRQNTGELFF. DNA for the CDR3: TGCGCCAGCAGGCTCACATTGAGGCAGAACACCGGGGAGCTGTTTTTT. The gene calls are TRBV5-1 and TRBJ2-2; D is unclear. The V and J ends lost 5 bases and 1 base respectively, with 15 bases between them. Looked up from germline, CDR1 is SGHRS and CDR2 is YFSETQ. The CDR3 loop spans 16 amino acids.